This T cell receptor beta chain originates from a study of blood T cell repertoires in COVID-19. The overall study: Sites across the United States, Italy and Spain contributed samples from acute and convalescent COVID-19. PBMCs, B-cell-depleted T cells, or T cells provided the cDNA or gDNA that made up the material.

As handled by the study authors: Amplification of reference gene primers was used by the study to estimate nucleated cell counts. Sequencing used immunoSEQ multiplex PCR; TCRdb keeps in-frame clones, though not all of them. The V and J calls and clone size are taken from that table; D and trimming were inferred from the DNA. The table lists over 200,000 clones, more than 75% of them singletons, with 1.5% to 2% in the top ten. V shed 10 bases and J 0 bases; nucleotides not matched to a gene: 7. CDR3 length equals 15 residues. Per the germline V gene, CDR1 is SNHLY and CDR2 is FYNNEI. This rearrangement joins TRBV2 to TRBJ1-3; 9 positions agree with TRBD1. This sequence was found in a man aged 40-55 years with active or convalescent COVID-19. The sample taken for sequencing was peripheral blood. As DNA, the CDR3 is TGTGCCACCACAGGGACAGGGAACTCTGGAAACACCATATATTTT. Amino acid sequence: CATTGTGNSGNTIYF.